A selection of T cell receptor beta chains follows, all from one sample in a study of blood T cell repertoires in COVID-19. TCRdb keeps only in-frame clones here, not all; method: immunoSEQ multiplex PCR. The table has about 360,000 clones, about 88% seen once; the top ten hold 2.5% to 3.5%. Sequenced sample: peripheral blood. These receptors all stem from a human donor in a cohort sampled during active COVID-19. CDR3s leave out the opening cysteine and the closing phenylalanine or tryptophan. A D gene is named only where the DNA matches it firmly.

TRBV9	TRBD2	TRBJ2-5	ASSVTSGGGETQY
TRBV19	.	TRBJ1-5	ASSIEGTRNQPQH
TRBV19	.	TRBJ2-2	ASSIYSRGGELF
TRBV5-1	.	TRBJ1-3	ASSLFPSGAGNTIY
TRBV10-3	.	TRBJ1-6	ATREQDNSPLH
TRBV7-2	.	TRBJ2-3	ASSLAWRLVSTDTQY
TRBV18	.	TRBJ1-4	ASSPGRNEKLF
TRBV2	TRBD1	TRBJ1-2	ASSNPGRGQGYT
TRBV5-6	TRBD1	TRBJ1-1	ASSQLDRGNTEAF
TRBV9	.	TRBJ1-2	ASSVEGTRNYGYT
TRBV6-1	TRBD2	TRBJ2-7	ASSEVRTRGRPSYEQY
TRBV4-1	TRBD2	TRBJ2-1	ASSQERRREFGYNEQF
TRBV6-1	.	TRBJ1-6	ASSELPGNSPLH
TRBV11-2	.	TRBJ1-6	ASSLAGGRDSPLH
TRBV15	.	TRBJ2-5	ATSRDPGQQETQY
TRBV19	.	TRBJ1-1	ATSDSTEAF
TRBV11-2	.	TRBJ2-3	ASSLSHTQY
TRBV19	TRBD2	TRBJ2-6	ASTYRDSGFGANVLT
TRBV7-8	.	TRBJ2-1	ASSPGGSYNEQF
TRBV28	TRBD1	TRBJ1-2	ASSSDRESYT
TRBV19	.	TRBJ2-7	ASSIGGLAGTYEQY
TRBV11-1	.	TRBJ2-1	ASSLAGSSYNEQF
TRBV30	.	TRBJ2-7	AWTGRSREGTYEQY
TRBV9	.	TRBJ2-3	ASSAGSTDTQY
TRBV30	TRBD2	TRBJ2-3	AGGLGGDTQY
TRBV5-1	.	TRBJ2-7	ASSFGEVRLSYEQY
TRBV3-1/TRBV3-2	.	TRBJ1-2	ASSQDGTTNYGYT
TRBV19	TRBD1	TRBJ2-5	ASSMGARQGERETQY
TRBV1	.	TRBJ2-7	TSSQGDFVPYEQY
TRBV4-2	.	TRBJ1-5	ASSQDGGHSNQPQH
TRBV7-9	TRBD1	TRBJ1-2	ASIKQGYYGYT
TRBV18	.	TRBJ2-3	ASSPAGGRISTDTQY
TRBV4-2	.	TRBJ2-3	ASSQESEFTDTQY
TRBV7-3	TRBD2	TRBJ2-3	ASSLRSGGATDTQY
TRBV27	TRBD1	TRBJ1-5	ASSLQGTGGQPQH
TRBV10-3	TRBD1	TRBJ1-2	AISRRQGADYGYT
TRBV7-2	.	TRBJ1-3	ASSSKGRGSSGNTIY
TRBV5-1	.	TRBJ2-6	ASSPQGSGANVLT
TRBV19	TRBD2	TRBJ2-1	ASSRTGTSGGREF
TRBV28	.	TRBJ1-5	ASSLGQGGRSNQPQH
TRBV28	TRBD1	TRBJ1-5	ASSIIQGVTNQPQH